Listed below are T cell receptor beta chains from one sample, sequenced in a study of PD-L1 blockade in urothelial cancer. TCRdb's table, derived via immunoSEQ multiplex PCR, lists solely in-frame clones and lacks some. This sample has 35,000 to 40,000 clones, with roughly 80% found just once. The source was PBMCs, collected around atezolizumab (anti-PD-L1) treatment. These receptors all stem from a man aged 70-80 years with urothelial cancer. Each CDR3 is given with its conserved first and last residue. Each record gives: clone size, D gene, V gene, J gene, CDR3 protein, CDR3 DNA. The D gene is left open where the match is weak. Some rows mark clone size as missing; the rest say once, few, many or name a class of expanded clone.

.	.	TRBV4-2	TRBJ2-2	CASSQDRANPPELFF	TGTGCCAGCAGCCAAGATCGAGCCAACCCCCCTGAGCTGTTTTTT
.	TRBD1	TRBV18	TRBJ2-2	CASSPRQGITGELFF	TGTGCCAGCTCACCCAGACAGGGGATCACCGGGGAGCTGTTTTTT
.	TRBD1	TRBV4-3	TRBJ1-2	CASSQGTDYGYTF	TGCGCCAGCAGCCAGGGGACAGACTATGGCTACACCTTC
.	.	TRBV5-4	TRBJ2-7	CASSLGAGAFTYEQYF	TGTGCCAGCAGCTTGGGAGCAGGGGCGTTTACCTACGAGCAGTACTTC
.	.	TRBV7-9	TRBJ1-6	CASSFSTGFSPLHF	TGTGCCAGCAGCTTTTCGACAGGTTTCTCACCCCTCCACTTT
.	TRBD2	TRBV9	TRBJ2-1	CASSLRLAAYNEQFF	TGTGCCAGCAGCCTTCGACTAGCGGCCTACAATGAGCAGTTCTTC
.	.	TRBV25-1	TRBJ2-7	CASRTTGLTYEQYF	TGTGCCAGCAGAACCACCGGACTAACCTACGAGCAGTACTTC
.	.	TRBV5-4	TRBJ1-1	CASSLESGRNTEAFF	TGTGCCAGCAGCTTGGAGTCAGGCAGGAACACTGAAGCTTTCTTT
.	.	TRBV25-1	TRBJ1-4	CASSRSLGGAEYNEKLFF	TGTGCCAGCAGCCGCTCACTCGGGGGGGCGGAGTATAATGAAAAACTGTTTTTT
.	.	TRBV5-8	TRBJ1-2	CASSLGARVNGYTF	TGTGCCAGCAGCTTGGGGGCCAGGGTGAATGGCTACACCTTC
.	TRBD2	TRBV29-1	TRBJ2-1	CSAVSSGSLQFF	TGCAGCGCAGTTTCTAGCGGGAGCCTGCAGTTCTTC
.	TRBD2	TRBV2	TRBJ2-7	CASSRTSGSGEQYF	TGTGCCAGCAGCCGGACTAGCGGGTCTGGCGAGCAGTACTTC
.	.	TRBV7-9	TRBJ2-1	CASSPTQGGPYNEQFF	TGTGCCAGCAGCCCCACTCAGGGGGGTCCTTACAATGAGCAGTTCTTC
.	TRBD2	TRBV29-1	TRBJ2-7	CSVVSKGGTEQYF	TGCAGCGTTGTGAGTAAGGGAGGGACCGAGCAGTACTTC
few	.	TRBV5-4	TRBJ2-3	CASSLASSTDTQYF	TGTGCCAGCAGCTTGGCCAGTAGCACAGATACGCAGTATTTT
few	.	TRBV18	TRBJ1-1	CASSRSGQNTEAFF	TGTGCCAGCTCCCGGTCGGGTCAGAACACTGAAGCTTTCTTT
.	TRBD1	TRBV6-1	TRBJ2-2	CASRGQEIAGELFF	TGTGCCAGCAGAGGACAGGAGATCGCCGGGGAGCTGTTTTTT